These 2 T cell receptor beta chains share one sample of origin, sequenced in a study of blood T cell repertoires in COVID-19 (dated by TCRdb to 2020 to 2022). The library was built by means of the immunoSEQ multiplex PCR assay. This is the immuneACCESS table as TCRdb keeps it, with only in-frame sequences that have V and J called. A part of the clones is gone; compared with another copy, unresolved V genes explain less than half, and the rest is unexplained. This sample gives roughly 250,000 clones in total; around nine tenths of them show up just once. The biggest ten clones account for 2% to 2.5% of the sample. Input material: peripheral blood. The origin of the receptors is a woman aged 35 to 49 who had recovered from COVID-19.

In this sample, this clone turned up once. The rearrangement joins TRBV20-1 to TRBJ2-4; 10 bases fit TRBD1. The CDR3 is 11 amino acids. CDR1 is DFQATT, CDR2 SNEGSKA, per germline (reference sequence). V shed 3 bases and J 15 bases; nucleotides not matched to a gene: 5. The CDR3 sequence is CSARTGGTGYF. The DNA for the CDR3 is TGCAGTGCTAGGACAGGGGGCACCGGGTACTTC.

The rearrangement uses TRBV7-6 and TRBJ2-7, with 9 bases matching TRBD1. CDR1 SGHVS and CDR2 FNYEAQ come from the germline V gene. This CDR3 comprises 14 residues. With V trimmed by 5 bases and J by 4 bases, 6 bases remained unmatched. The CDR3 reads CASSLGTGLYEQYF. The CDR3 bases are TGTGCCAGCAGCCTAGGGACAGGGTTATACGAGCAGTACTTC.